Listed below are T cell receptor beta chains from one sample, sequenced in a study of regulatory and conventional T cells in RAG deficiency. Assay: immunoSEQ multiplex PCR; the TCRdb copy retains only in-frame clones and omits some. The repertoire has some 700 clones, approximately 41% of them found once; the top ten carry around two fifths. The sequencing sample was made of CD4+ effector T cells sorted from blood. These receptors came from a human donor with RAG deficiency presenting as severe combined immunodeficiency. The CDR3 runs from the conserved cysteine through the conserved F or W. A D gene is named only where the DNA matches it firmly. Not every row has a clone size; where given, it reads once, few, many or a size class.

cdr3_aa: CASSVRTGGDYGYTF
cdr3_nt: TGTGCCAGCAGCGTGCGAACAGGGGGCGACTATGGCTACACCTTC
v_call: TRBV7-2
j_call: TRBJ1-2
d_call: TRBD1
clone_size: hyperexpanded

cdr3_aa: CASSLELKLFF
cdr3_nt: TGTGCCAGCAGCTTAGAGCTAAAACTGTTTTTT
v_call: TRBV11-3
j_call: TRBJ1-4
d_call: -
clone_size: once

cdr3_aa: CAISELAYEQYF
cdr3_nt: TGTGCCATCAGTGAGTTGGCCTACGAGCAGTACTTC
v_call: TRBV5-4
j_call: TRBJ2-7
d_call: -
clone_size: -

cdr3_aa: CASSLGLGTANYGYTF
cdr3_nt: TGTGCCAGCAGCTTAGGGCTGGGGACAGCTAACTATGGCTACACCTTC
v_call: TRBV7-2
j_call: TRBJ1-2
d_call: TRBD1
clone_size: hyperexpanded

cdr3_aa: CASSPDSRNQPQHF
cdr3_nt: TGCGCCAGCAGCCCCGACAGCCGTAATCAGCCCCAGCATTTT
v_call: TRBV5-1
j_call: TRBJ1-5
d_call: -
clone_size: few

cdr3_aa: CASTPRQGRNTEAFF
cdr3_nt: TGTGCCAGCACCCCGCGACAGGGCCGGAACACTGAAGCTTTCTTT
v_call: TRBV7-6
j_call: TRBJ1-1
d_call: TRBD1
clone_size: -

cdr3_aa: CASRVFNQPQHF
cdr3_nt: TGTGCCAGCAGGGTTTTCAATCAGCCCCAGCATTTT
v_call: TRBV27
j_call: TRBJ1-5
d_call: -
clone_size: medium-sized

cdr3_aa: CASSFRTGNLNQPQHF
cdr3_nt: TGTGCCAGCAGCTTCAGGACAGGCAATTTAAATCAGCCCCAGCATTTT
v_call: TRBV7-2
j_call: TRBJ1-5
d_call: TRBD1
clone_size: medium-sized

cdr3_aa: CASSLGAQETQYF
cdr3_nt: TGTGCCAGCAGCTTAGGCGCCCAAGAGACCCAGTACTTC
v_call: TRBV11-2
j_call: TRBJ2-5
d_call: -
clone_size: -

cdr3_aa: CASSLGGLKQFF
cdr3_nt: TGTGCCAGCAGCCTCGGGGGACTAAAGCAGTTCTTC
v_call: TRBV7-3
j_call: TRBJ2-1
d_call: TRBD2
clone_size: -

cdr3_aa: CASSAGRTGELFF
cdr3_nt: TGTGCCAGCAGTGCAGGGCGCACCGGGGAGCTGTTTTTT
v_call: TRBV2
j_call: TRBJ2-2
d_call: -
clone_size: few

cdr3_aa: CASSLGTYNEQFF
cdr3_nt: TGTGCCAGCAGCTTAGGGACATACAATGAGCAGTTCTTC
v_call: TRBV7-6
j_call: TRBJ2-1
d_call: -
clone_size: few

cdr3_aa: CASSYSPRYEQYF
cdr3_nt: TGTGCCAGCAGTTACTCCCCCCGTTACGAGCAGTACTTC
v_call: TRBV6-5
j_call: TRBJ2-7
d_call: -
clone_size: large